Detailed here is one T cell receptor (beta chain). Using immunoSEQ multiplex PCR, the repertoire was profiled, and TCRdb retains in-frame clones only, with some absent. The sample lists over 200,000 clones, roughly 90% occurring once. The sample's treatment: some 20 received Ad26.COV2.S at low or high dose, single or two shots; several received placebo; per-sample allocation not given. Day 63 after the first vaccine or placebo injection was the time point for sampling. The source of the sample is a study of Ad26.COV2.S vaccination and SARS-CoV-2 variants. Study background: Ad26.COV2.S, an intramuscular injection, was given once or twice 56 days apart.

The V gene lost 6 bases and the J gene lost 4 bases, with 12 bases spanning the gap. CDR3 length equals 14 residues. Germline V CDR1 and CDR2: MDHEN, SYDVKM. The chain has TRBV28 and TRBJ2-2, with D maybe TRBD1 (5 bases). This TCR was sampled from a person aged 18-65 years who received the Ad26.COV2.S COVID-19 vaccine or a placebo. The material was peripheral blood, obtained in a trial of Ad26.COV2.S vaccine versus placebo. The CDR3 sequence is CASRSGHFTGELFF. CDR3 nucleotides: TGTGCCAGCAGATCCGGACATTTCACCGGGGAGCTGTTTTTT.